The following is a T cell receptor (beta chain) sequence with its context. What it binds is not known. Every one of the patients relapsed after autologous stem cell transplantation (brentuximab vedotin exposure was variable). The data derive from a study of PD-1 blockade in classical Hodgkin lymphoma. Measured with immunoSEQ multiplex PCR; TCRdb has only the in-frame clones, and not every one. The sample yields approximately 84,000 clones, roughly 90% seen once. Study results and caveats: The baseline diversity of complete responders showed similarity to that of newly diagnosed patients. The CD4+ diversity rise by C4D1 was clearest in complete responders. Later analyses included only patients treated at least 1 year post-ASCT.

Germline-derived CDR1 and CDR2 are MDHEN and SYDVKM. V lost 2 bases and J lost 8, with 4 bases in between. The CDR3 runs to 11 residues. V gene TRBV28 combines with J gene TRBJ1-3; no clear D gene. The sequenced sample was peripheral blood mononuclear cells (PBMCs), obtained at baseline. This clonotype was obtained from a human donor with classical Hodgkin lymphoma. The CDR3 region is CASSLVDTIYF. The CDR3 nucleotides are TGTGCCAGCAGTTTAGTTGACACCATATATTTT.